Shown below are 12 T cell receptor beta chains from a single sample sequenced in a study of blood T cell repertoires in COVID-19. Clones were read by immunoSEQ multiplex PCR, and TCRdb kept only the in-frame ones, dropping some. The data show about 400,000 clones, 88% seen once. Source material: PBMCs or T cells enriched from blood (not recorded which). The receptor source for this set is a woman aged 40 to 50 with acute COVID-19.

The chain recombines TRBV24-1 with TRBJ2-1; 8 bases agree with TRBD1. Germline CDR1 and CDR2: KGHDR and SFDVKD. The CDR3 has 16 residues. V lost 3 bases and J lost 5; bases outside the gene matches: 8. CDR3 bases: TGTGCCACCAGTGATCAGATGGGACAGGAGAACAATGAGCAGTTCTTC. Its protein is CATSDQMGQENNEQFF.

This chain joins TRBV5-1 and TRBJ2-3; 12 bases line up with TRBD2. V lost 4 bases, J lost 5 bases, and 8 bases stayed unmatched. Germline V gives CDR1 SGHRS, CDR2 YFSETQ. The CDR3 extends over 16 amino acids. The CDR3 protein is CASSPLAGGLGDTQYF. The CDR3 region has the DNA TGCGCCAGCAGCCCGCTAGCGGGGGGGCTTGGAGATACGCAGTATTTT.

The V gene is TRBV2, the J gene TRBJ1-1; D remains unclear. Germline CDR1 reads SNHLY; CDR2 reads FYNNEI. The ends were cut back, 3 bases at V and 8 bases at J, with 7 bases in the middle. This CDR3 has 11 residues. The CDR3 here is CASSEGREAFF. In DNA, the CDR3 is TGTGCCAGCAGTGAGGGCAGGGAAGCTTTCTTT.

V and J are TRBV24-1 and TRBJ1-6; D gene uncertain. Trimming left V 9 bases short and J 8 bases short, with 16 bases between. The length of the CDR3 is 14 residues. Germline CDR1 reads KGHDR; CDR2 reads SFDVKD. The CDR3 region has the DNA TGTGCCACCCTCCCACCGCCTTGCGATTCACCCCTCCACTTT. Protein sequence: CATLPPPCDSPLHF.

Only one count was recorded for this clone. The chain couples TRBV5-1 to TRBJ2-3, with TRBD2 matching 8 bases. The germline CDR1 and CDR2 sequences are SGHRS and YFSETQ. The J segment lost 0 bases and the V segment lost 1 base, leaving 7 bases of the junction unmatched. The CDR3 is 17 amino acids. The CDR3 protein is CASSLRGGPVSTDTQYF. The CDR3 DNA reads as TGCGCCAGCAGCTTGCGGGGGGGCCCGGTTAGCACAGATACGCAGTATTTT.

CDR3 region: CASIKGQGAYEQYF. The CDR3 DNA reads as TGTGCCAGCATCAAGGGACAGGGGGCTTACGAGCAGTACTTC. The genes are TRBV5-6 and TRBJ2-7; 12 nucleotides line up with TRBD1. CDR1 and CDR2 (germline): SGHDT, YYEEEE. The CDR3 contains 14 residues. Trimming at V came to 6 bases and at J to 4 bases, leaving 5 bases not matched to a gene.

The CDR3 nucleotides read TGCAGTGCTAGTGAGGAAACAGGGGCCAGGGGCTACACCTTC. This translates into CSASEETGARGYTF. V is TRBV20-1 and J is TRBJ1-2; 7 positions agree with TRBD1. The CDR3 runs 14 residues. Germline V CDR1 and CDR2: DFQATT, SNEGSKA (reference sequence). J lost 8 bases, V lost 3 bases, and 12 bases had no gene match.

This clone appeared a few times. The V and J genes are TRBV7-9 and TRBJ1-2; D might be TRBD1 (5 bases). CDR3 size: 13 residues. Trimming removed 5 bases at V and 8 bases at J, with 15 bases between. The germline gives CDR1 SEHNR, CDR2 FQNEAQ (reference sequence). In DNA, the CDR3 is TGTGCCAGCAGCACGGGAGGGGAGCCGGGCTACACCTTC. Its translation: CASSTGGEPGYTF.

This clone was observed once. The genes are TRBV7-8 and TRBJ2-1, with TRBD1 identical over 8 bases. Germline CDR1 and CDR2: SGHVS and FQNEAQ. Trimming cost V 5 bases and J 6 bases; bases outside gene matches: 12. The CDR3 consists of 16 residues. The CDR3 DNA reads TGTGCCAGCAGCATTGTCTCCTGGACAGGGTCCAATGAGCAGTTCTTC. Amino acids: CASSIVSWTGSNEQFF.

This chain connects TRBV29-1 to TRBJ1-5, with 10 bases matching TRBD1. With V trimmed by 8 bases and J by 5 bases, 6 bases remained unmatched. Germline V CDR1 and CDR2: SQVTM, ANQGSEA. The CDR3 consists of 13 residues. This CDR3 reads CSHGQGVDQPQHF. CDR3 nucleotide sequence: TGCAGCCACGGACAGGGGGTCGATCAGCCCCAGCATTTT.

This chain uses TRBV12-3 or TRBV12-4 with TRBJ2-5, with 8 bases aligning to TRBD2. CDR3 length: 13 amino acids. V was clipped by 7 bases and J by 3 bases; unmatched bases: 4. The CDR3 sequence is CASTLAGEETQYF. CDR3 bases: TGTGCCAGCACCCTAGCGGGCGAAGAGACCCAGTACTTC.

V and J are TRBV29-1 and TRBJ2-3; TRBD1 agrees at 8 bases. Germline V gives CDR1 SQVTM, CDR2 ANQGSEA. V was pared by 7 bases and J by 4 bases, with 7 bases of the junction left unmatched. The CDR3 is 13 amino acids. In DNA form, the CDR3 reads TGCAGCGCCCCGGGACAGGCCCCAGATACGCAGTATTTT. This gives the protein CSAPGQAPDTQYF.